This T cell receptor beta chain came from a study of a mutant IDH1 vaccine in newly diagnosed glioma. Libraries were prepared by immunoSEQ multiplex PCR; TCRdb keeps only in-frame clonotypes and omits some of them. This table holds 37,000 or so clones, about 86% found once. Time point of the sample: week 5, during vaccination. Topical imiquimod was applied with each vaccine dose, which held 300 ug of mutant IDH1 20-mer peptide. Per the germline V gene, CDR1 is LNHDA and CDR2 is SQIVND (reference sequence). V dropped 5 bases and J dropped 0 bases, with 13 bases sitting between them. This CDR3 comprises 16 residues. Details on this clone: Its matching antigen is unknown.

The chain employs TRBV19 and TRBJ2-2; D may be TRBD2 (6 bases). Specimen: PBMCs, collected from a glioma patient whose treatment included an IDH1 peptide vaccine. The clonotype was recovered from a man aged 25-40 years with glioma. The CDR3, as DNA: TGTGCCAGTAGTTCCTCCGGGACTTCGAACACCGGGGAGCTGTTTTTT. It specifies CASSSSGTSNTGELFF. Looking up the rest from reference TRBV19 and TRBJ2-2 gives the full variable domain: DGGITQSPKYLFRKEGQNVTLSCEQNLNHDAMYWYRQDPGQGLRLIYYSQIVNDFQKGDIAEGYSVSREKKESFPLTVTSAQKNPTAFYLCASSSSGTSNTGELFFGEGSRLTVL.